These T cell receptor beta chains were read from a single sample in a study of blood T cell repertoires in COVID-19. Sequencing used immunoSEQ multiplex PCR; TCRdb keeps in-frame clones, though not all of them. The table has 650,000 to 800,000 clones, about 87% seen once; the top ten hold under 0.3%. Specimen: peripheral blood. The receptors stem from a woman aged 18 to 35 with acute or convalescent COVID-19. The CDR3 runs from the conserved cysteine through the conserved F or W. A D gene is named only where the DNA matches it firmly. Clone size is stated in some rows and not others, as once, few, many or a class when expanded.

TRBJ1-1 | TRBV6-5 | TRBD1 | . | TGTGCCAGCAGTTACGGGACAGAGAACACTGAAGCTTTCTTT | CASSYGTENTEAFF
TRBJ1-3 | TRBV4-2 | . | . | TGTGCCAGCAGCCCCCGGGGGGGTACCATATATTTT | CASSPRGGTIYF
TRBJ2-4 | TRBV6-6 | TRBD2 | . | TGTGCCAGCAGTCCGGGGGGTGCGGGGGTTGGGACCAAAAACATTCAGTACTTC | CASSPGGAGVGTKNIQYF
TRBJ1-4 | TRBV7-8 | . | once | TGTGCCAGCAGCTTGGCAGGTGGTTTTGCTACAAATGAAAAACTGTTTTTT | CASSLAGGFATNEKLFF
TRBJ1-5 | TRBV4-1 | . | . | TGCGCCAGCAGCGGAAGATGGGGGGGCGAGAGCAATCAGCCCCAGCATTTT | CASSGRWGGESNQPQHF
TRBJ1-2 | TRBV6-5 | TRBD1 | . | TGTGCCAGCAGTTACGACAGGGTCGGAGGCTACACCTTC | CASSYDRVGGYTF
TRBJ1-1 | TRBV20-1 | . | once | TGCAGTGCTAGTATGCGGGTAGGGAACACTGAAGCTTTCTTT | CSASMRVGNTEAFF
TRBJ1-4 | TRBV14 | . | . | TGTGCCAGCAGCCAAGTTACAGGGCTGGAAAAACTGTTTTTT | CASSQVTGLEKLFF
TRBJ1-1 | TRBV9 | TRBD1 | . | TGTGCCAGCAGCGTAGCCTCCTCCCTACCGGGACAGGGGGTACGAGGCACTGAAGCTTTCTTT | CASSVASSLPGQGVRGTEAFF
TRBJ2-1 | TRBV7-3 | TRBD2 | few | TGTGCCAGCAGCCTGGGGACTAGCTCCTACAATGAGCAGTTCTTC | CASSLGTSSYNEQFF
TRBJ1-5 | TRBV3-1/TRBV3-2 | . | . | TGTGCCAGCAGCCAAGGCCGGGGAAAGCAGCCCCAGCATTTT | CASSQGRGKQPQHF
TRBJ2-3 | TRBV25-1 | TRBD2 | . | TGTGCCAGCAGTCCCCTAGCGGGGGGGTTACATACGCAGTATTTT | CASSPLAGGLHTQYF
TRBJ1-1 | TRBV11-2 | TRBD1 | . | TGTGCCAGCAGCTTTACAGGGGGCCGGGACACTGAAGCTTTCTTT | CASSFTGGRDTEAFF
TRBJ1-2 | TRBV29-1 | . | . | TGCAGCGTTAAGGACAGAAACTATGGCTACACCTTC | CSVKDRNYGYTF
TRBJ2-1 | TRBV30 | . | . | TGTGCCTGGACCCGGAGGGGGGGCTACAATGAGCAGTTCTTC | CAWTRRGGYNEQFF
TRBJ2-3 | TRBV2 | . | . | TGTGCCAGCAGTGCTGAGGGGGGGCCTAAAGATACGCAGTATTTT | CASSAEGGPKDTQYF
TRBJ1-2 | TRBV6-4 | TRBD1 | once | TGTGCCAGCAGTGAAGGACAGGGGGTCCCCTATGGCTACACCTTC | CASSEGQGVPYGYTF
TRBJ1-1 | TRBV27 | . | . | TGTGCCAGCAGTCCAGGGATCGGACAGTTGGCTTTCTTT | CASSPGIGQLAFF
TRBJ2-7 | TRBV13 | TRBD1 | . | TGTGCCAGCAGCGAATCAGGGGGAGTGTCCTACGAGCAGTACTTC | CASSESGGVSYEQYF
TRBJ2-7 | TRBV4-2 | TRBD2 | . | TGTGCCAGCAGCCAATGGCGGGGGGCCTACGAGCAGTACTTC | CASSQWRGAYEQYF
TRBJ1-4 | TRBV2 | . | few | TGTGCCAGCAGTGCACGGGGTGGGGGGACTAATGAAAAACTGTTTTTT | CASSARGGGTNEKLFF
TRBJ1-4 | TRBV4-3 | TRBD1 | . | TGCGCCAGCAGCCAAGATTCCTACCGGGACAGTTTAACTAATGAAAAACTGTTTTTT | CASSQDSYRDSLTNEKLFF
TRBJ1-1 | TRBV23-1 | TRBD1 | . | TGCGCCAGCAGTCTTGGGGGGACAGACACTGAAGCTTTCTTT | CASSLGGTDTEAFF